This T cell receptor beta chain was retrieved from a study of blood T cell repertoires in COVID-19. Turning to the study itself: Specimens from acute and convalescent COVID-19 originated in the United States, Italy and Spain. The cDNA or gDNA used as material had been derived from T cells, B-cell-depleted T cells, or PBMCs.

The authors' processing: Estimation of nucleated cell counts was performed using reference gene primer amplification. Data came from immunoSEQ multiplex PCR; TCRdb stores just in-frame clones and leaves some out. Clone size and V and J calls were adopted from that table, with D and trimming inferred from the DNA. The data hold fewer than 95,000 clones, with about four fifths observed a single time. There are 14 residues in the CDR3. CDR1 and CDR2 from the germline V gene are SGHRS and YFSETQ. V lost 0 bases and J lost 8; bases outside the gene matches: 5. The TCR sequence derives from a human donor in a cohort sampled during active COVID-19. The J gene is TRBJ2-4, the V gene TRBV5-1; 7 bases line up with TRBD1. Sequencing was carried out using peripheral blood. CDR3 coding DNA: TGCGCCAGCAGCTTGGGACAGGGCGGCGACATTCAGTACTTC. Its translation is CASSLGQGGDIQYF.